Listed here is a single TCR beta chain. The target of this receptor is not known. Qualities for individual bases were not recorded, and no much larger clone is one base off. The sequencing machine was an Illumina MiSeq. The public sequencing data were trimmed at Q25 with fastp and processed into clonotypes with MiXCR by TCRdb, which kept only in-frame beta chains. CDR3 protein sequences are deduplicated, and each keeps its most common genes and DNA. This sample comprises roughly 25,000 distinct CDR3 sequences, roughly 72% of them detected only once. About 14% of the sample belongs to the ten largest clones. The germline V gene sets CDR1 to SGHRS and CDR2 to YFSETQ. Its CDR3 holds 15 amino acids, cysteine through phenylalanine. CDR3 DNA only is kept here, 45 bases in frame from base 1. Cut back by 0 bases and 3 bases, the V and J ends lie 10 bases apart. This specimen belongs to a study of type 1 regulatory T cells (dated by TCRdb to the early 2020s). With regard to the full study: An in vitro protocol by which a Tr1-enriched, alloantigen-specific CD4 T cell product named T-allo10 was generated was characterized in the study. Patients with hematological malignancies who were receiving allogeneic hematopoietic stem cell transplantation were the group in which T-allo10 was being clinically evaluated.

According to the description, T-allo10 cells that came from the donor were anergic, were specific for host alloantigens, and could carry out alloantigen-specific suppression. What was sequenced was cultured T cells, either the whole culture or a sorted T cell fraction (not recorded which). The cell subset or site label on this specimen signifies: Tr1-enriched cell product generated in vitro against host alloantigens. The rearranged segments are TRBV5-1 and TRBJ2-1, with TRBD1 tentatively as D gene (5 bases match). The TCR was taken from a human donor in good health. The CDR3 region has the sequence CASSLDGAYYNEQFF. The bases read TGCGCCAGCAGCTTGGATGGGGCGTACTACAATGAGCAGTTCTTC.